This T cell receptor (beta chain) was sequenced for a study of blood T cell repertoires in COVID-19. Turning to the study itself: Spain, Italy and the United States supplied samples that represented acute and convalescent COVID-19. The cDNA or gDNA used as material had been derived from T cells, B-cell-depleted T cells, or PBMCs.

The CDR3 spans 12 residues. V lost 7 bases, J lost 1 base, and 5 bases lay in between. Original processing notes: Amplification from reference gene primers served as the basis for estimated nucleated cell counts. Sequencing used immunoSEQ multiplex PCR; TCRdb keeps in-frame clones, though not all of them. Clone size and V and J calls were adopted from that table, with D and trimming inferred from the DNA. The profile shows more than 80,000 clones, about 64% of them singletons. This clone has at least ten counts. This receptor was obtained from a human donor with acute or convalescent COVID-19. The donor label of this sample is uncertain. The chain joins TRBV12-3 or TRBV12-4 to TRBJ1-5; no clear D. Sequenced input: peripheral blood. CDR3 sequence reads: CASTQSNQPQHF. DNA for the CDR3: TGTGCCAGCACCCAAAGCAATCAGCCCCAGCATTTT.